This TCR beta chain was found in a study of blood T cell repertoires in COVID-19. This clone was observed a few times. Other DNA variants within this sample encode the same CDR3. Germline CDR1 reads MNHEY; CDR2 reads SVGAGI. Trimming removed 6 bases at V and 1 base at J, with 3 bases between. The CDR3 is 11 amino acids. TCRdb's table, derived via immunoSEQ multiplex PCR, lists solely in-frame clones and lacks some. Here the sample spans about 170,000 clones, approximately 82% being singletons. The specimen was PBMCs or T cells enriched from blood (not recorded which). This chain joins TRBV6-5 and TRBJ1-1; the D is unclear. The origin of this receptor is a woman between 45 and 60 years old who had recovered from COVID-19. The DNA of the CDR3 is TGTGCCAGCAGACAGAACACTGAAGCTTTCTTT. Translation: CASRQNTEAFF.